This T cell receptor beta chain was identified during a study of T cell changes during pregnancy in multiple sclerosis. Assay: immunoSEQ multiplex PCR; the TCRdb copy retains only in-frame clones and omits some. The table shows 75,000 to 95,000 clones, with around 90% occurring only once. The CDR3 runs 14 residues. Germline V gene lookup returns CDR1 SGHTA and CDR2 FQGNSA. V gave up 7 bases and J gave up 2 bases, with 14 bases separating them. This chain joins TRBV7-2 and TRBJ2-5; D perhaps matches TRBD2 (6 bases). The material was peripheral blood, obtained in the first trimester of pregnancy. This sequence originates from a female donor in good health, enrolled as a control in a pregnancy study. CDR3 in amino acids: CASTPRAGQETQYF. The DNA of the CDR3 is TGTGCCAGCACCCCAAGGGCGGGACAAGAGACCCAGTACTTC. Full variable domain (rest looked up from reference TRBV7-2 and TRBJ2-5): GAGVSQSPSNKVTEKGKDVELRCDPISGHTALYWYRQSLGQGLEFLIYFQGNSAPDKSGLPSDRFSAERTGGSVSTLTIQRTQQEDSAVYLCASTPRAGQETQYFGPGTRLLVL.